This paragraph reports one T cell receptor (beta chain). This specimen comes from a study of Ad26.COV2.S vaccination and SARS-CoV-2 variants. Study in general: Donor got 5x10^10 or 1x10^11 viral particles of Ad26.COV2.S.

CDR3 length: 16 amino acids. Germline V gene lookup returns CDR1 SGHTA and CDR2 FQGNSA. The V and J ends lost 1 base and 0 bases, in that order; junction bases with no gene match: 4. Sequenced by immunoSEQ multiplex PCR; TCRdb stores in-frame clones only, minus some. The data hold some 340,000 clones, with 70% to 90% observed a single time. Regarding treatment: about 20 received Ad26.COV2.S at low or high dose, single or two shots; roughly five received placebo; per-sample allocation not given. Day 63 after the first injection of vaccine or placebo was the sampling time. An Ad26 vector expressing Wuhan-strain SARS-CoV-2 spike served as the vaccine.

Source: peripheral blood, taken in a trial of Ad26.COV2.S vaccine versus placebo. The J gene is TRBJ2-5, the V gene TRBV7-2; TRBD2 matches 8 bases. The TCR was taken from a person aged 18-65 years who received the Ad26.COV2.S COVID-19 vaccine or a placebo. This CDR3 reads CASSLGPGGYQETQYF. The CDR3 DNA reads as TGTGCCAGCAGCTTAGGGCCGGGGGGGTACCAAGAGACCCAGTACTTC.